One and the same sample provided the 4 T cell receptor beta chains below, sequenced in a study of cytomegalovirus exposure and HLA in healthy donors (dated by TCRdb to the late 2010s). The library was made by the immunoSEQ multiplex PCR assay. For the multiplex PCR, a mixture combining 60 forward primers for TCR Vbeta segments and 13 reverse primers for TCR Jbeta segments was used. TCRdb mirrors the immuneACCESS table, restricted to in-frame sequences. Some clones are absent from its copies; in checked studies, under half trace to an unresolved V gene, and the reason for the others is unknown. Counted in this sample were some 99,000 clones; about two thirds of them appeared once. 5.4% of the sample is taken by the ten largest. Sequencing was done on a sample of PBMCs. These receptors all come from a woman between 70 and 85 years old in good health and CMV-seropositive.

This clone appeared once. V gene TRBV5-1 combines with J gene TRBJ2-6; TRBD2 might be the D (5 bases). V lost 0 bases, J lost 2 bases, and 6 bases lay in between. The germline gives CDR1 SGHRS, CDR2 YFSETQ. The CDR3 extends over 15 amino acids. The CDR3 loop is CASSLGRTGANVLTF. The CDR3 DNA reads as TGCGCCAGCAGCTTGGGGAGGACTGGGGCCAACGTCCTGACTTTC.

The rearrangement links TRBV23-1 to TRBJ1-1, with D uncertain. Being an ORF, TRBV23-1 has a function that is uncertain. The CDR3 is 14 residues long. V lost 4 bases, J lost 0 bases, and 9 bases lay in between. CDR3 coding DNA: TGCGCCAGCAGTCGGGGAGAAATGAACACTGAAGCTTTCTTT. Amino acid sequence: CASSRGEMNTEAFF.

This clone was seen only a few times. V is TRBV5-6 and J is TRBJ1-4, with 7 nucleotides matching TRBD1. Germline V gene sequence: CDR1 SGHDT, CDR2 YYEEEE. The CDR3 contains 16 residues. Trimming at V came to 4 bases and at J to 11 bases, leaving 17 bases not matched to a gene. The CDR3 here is CASSVDRESQLGKLFF. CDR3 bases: TGTGCCAGCAGCGTAGACAGGGAGAGCCAGCTAGGGAAACTGTTTTTT.

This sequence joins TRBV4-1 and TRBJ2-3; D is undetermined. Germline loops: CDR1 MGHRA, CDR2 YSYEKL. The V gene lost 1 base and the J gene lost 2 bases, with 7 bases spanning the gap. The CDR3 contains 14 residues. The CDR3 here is CASSQGAYTDTQYF. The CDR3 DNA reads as TGCGCCAGCAGCCAAGGGGCCTACACAGATACGCAGTATTTT.